This T cell receptor beta chain was captured by sequencing in a study of T cell changes during pregnancy in multiple sclerosis. Repertoires were generated with immunoSEQ multiplex PCR, while TCRdb's copy carries only in-frame clones and drops some. The sample includes about 51,000 clones, around 93% seen only once; the top ten take 2.9%. Trimming took 2 bases from V and 4 from J, leaving 10 bases between them. CDR1 is SGHNT and CDR2 is YYREEE in the germline V gene (reference sequence). CDR3 size: 13 residues. The sequenced sample was CD8+ T cells from peripheral blood mononuclear cells, obtained in the second trimester of pregnancy. This sequence was found in a female donor with multiple sclerosis, enrolled in a pregnancy study. The chain combines TRBV5-4 with TRBJ2-7; weak D call: TRBD1 (5 bases). The CDR3 bases are TGTGCCAGCAGCTTCGGACACCAATACGAGCAGTACTTC. This sequence encodes CASSFGHQYEQYF. The entire variable domain, with the rest obtained from reference TRBV5-4 and TRBJ2-7, is as follows: ETGVTQSPTHLIKTRGQQVTLRCSSQSGHNTVSWYQQALGQGPQFIFQYYREEENGRGNFPPRFSGLQFPNYSSELNVNALELDDSALYLCASSFGHQYEQYFGPGTRLTVT.